The sequence of this TCR beta chain was determined in a study of metastatic and nonmetastatic thyroid tumors. Study at large: Malignant thyroid and benign thyroid patients provided blood and tumor or nodule tissue whose repertoires were compared. Study results and caveats: When malignant thyroid tumors were compared with benign nodules, TCR beta diversity was reportedly significantly higher in the malignant tumors. This held in both blood and tumor samples.

Germline V CDR1 and CDR2: MDHEN, SYDVKM. Trimming cost V 1 base and J 6 bases; bases outside gene matches: 3. The CDR3 consists of 13 residues. There are a few counts of this clone. The antigen is not known. Patients were all untreated before their thyroid surgery. Original processing methods: It was from CDR3 differences across clinicopathological groups that a distant-metastasis classifier for papillary thyroid cancer was built. TCRdb recomputed clones from the PCR reads via MiXCR. The V and J calls reflect TCRdb's pipeline rather than the authors' work. The profile shows under 15,000 clones, about a third of them singletons.

This receptor was obtained from a female donor with papillary thyroid cancer or a benign thyroid nodule (not recorded which). Some clones in this sample may be carry-over from other donors' samples. The J gene is TRBJ2-7, the V gene TRBV28, with 7 bases identical to TRBD1. The sequencing sample was made of tumor tissue. CDR3 loop: CASSLSAGGEQYF. The CDR3 DNA reads TGTGCCAGCAGTTTATCTGCAGGGGGCGAGCAGTACTTC. The variable domain in full, completed from reference TRBV28 and TRBJ2-7, reads DVKVTQSSRYLVKRTGEKVFLECVQDMDHENMFWYRQDPGLGLRLIYFSYDVKMKEKGDIPEGYSVSREKKERFSLILESASTNQTSMYLCASSLSAGGEQYFGPGTRLTVT.